These T cell receptor beta chains were read from a single sample in a study of graft-versus-host responses after intestinal transplantation. The assay was immunoSEQ multiplex PCR, and TCRdb's table has in-frame clones only and misses some. The sample consists of around 13,000 clones, more than 30% of them appearing once. Sequenced material: alloreactive CD8+ T cells from a mixed lymphocyte reaction culture, taken before intestinal transplant. These TCRs come from a human patient who received an intestinal transplant. Each CDR3 is given without its conserved first and last residue.

TRBV2 ASSRGFDYNSPLH
TRBV6-6 ASSEIREQY
TRBV11-1 ASSLGRAPYNEQF
TRBV7-9 ASRGYMNTEAF
TRBV7-3 ASSEFPLAGGPLSRYNEQF
TRBV2 ASSGTPSGVRTDTQY
TRBV5-1 ASSLDRLSYEQY
TRBV11-2 ASSPRSYNTEAF
TRBV6-4 ASSDYHFYYRGRLRFNTEAF
TRBV4-1 ASSHEDRADGYT
TRBV6-5 ASSAPPGYEQY
TRBV5-4 ASSLQVMNTEAF
TRBV4-1 ASSHLVSASYEQY
TRBV1 TSSQDRLVHRGAV
TRBV4-1 ASSQERRLAGIYEQY
TRBV2 ASSEGVSLNYGYT
TRBV19 ASRLAGEETQY
TRBV29-1 SVEEYGYT
TRBV28 ASSLAQGSEQY
TRBV5-6 ASSYPTISGNTIY